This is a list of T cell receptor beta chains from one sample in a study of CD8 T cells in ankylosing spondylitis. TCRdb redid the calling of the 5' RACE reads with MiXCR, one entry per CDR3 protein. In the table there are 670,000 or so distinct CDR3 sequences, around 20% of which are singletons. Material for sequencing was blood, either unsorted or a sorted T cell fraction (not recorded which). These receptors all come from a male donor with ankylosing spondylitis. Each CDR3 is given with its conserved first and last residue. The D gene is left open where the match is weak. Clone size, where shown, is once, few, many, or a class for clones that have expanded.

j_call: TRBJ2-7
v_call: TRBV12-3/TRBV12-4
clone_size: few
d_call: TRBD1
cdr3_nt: TGTGCCAGCAGTTGGGACAGGCCAACCTACGAGCAGTACTTC
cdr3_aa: CASSWDRPTYEQYF

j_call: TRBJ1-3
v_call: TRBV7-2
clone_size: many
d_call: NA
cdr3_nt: TGTGCCAGCAGCTGGAAGGGGCCCTCTGGAAACACCATATATTTT
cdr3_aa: CASSWKGPSGNTIYF

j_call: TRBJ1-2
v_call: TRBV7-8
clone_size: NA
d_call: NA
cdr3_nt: TGTGCCAGCAGCTTAGTTGCGGCTGAATATGGCTACACCTTC
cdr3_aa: CASSLVAAEYGYTF

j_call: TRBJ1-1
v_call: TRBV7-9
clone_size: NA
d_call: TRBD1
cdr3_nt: TGTGCCAGCAGTACACGACAGGGGACGAACACTGAAGCTTTCTTT
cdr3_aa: CASSTRQGTNTEAFF

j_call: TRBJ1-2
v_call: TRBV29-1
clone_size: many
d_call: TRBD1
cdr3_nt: TGCAGCGTTGAAGGCCGGGACAGGGGACCCTATGGCTACACCTTC
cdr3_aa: CSVEGRDRGPYGYTF

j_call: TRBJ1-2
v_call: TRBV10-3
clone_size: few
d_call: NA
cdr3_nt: TGTGCCATCAGTGGGGGACACGACTATGGCTACACCTTC
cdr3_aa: CAISGGHDYGYTF

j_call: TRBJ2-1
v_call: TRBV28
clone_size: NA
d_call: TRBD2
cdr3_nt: TGTGCCAGCAGTTCAACTAGCGGGATCGGCTACAATGAGCAGTTCTTC
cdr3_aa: CASSSTSGIGYNEQFF

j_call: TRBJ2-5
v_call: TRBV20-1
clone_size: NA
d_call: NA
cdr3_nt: TGCAGTGCTAGAGATCCCCGGGCCTGGTCTGAGACCCAGTACTTC
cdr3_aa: CSARDPRAWSETQYF

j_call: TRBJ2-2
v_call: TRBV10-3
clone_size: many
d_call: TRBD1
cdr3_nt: TGTGCCATCAGTGAGCAGGGGGCGCAGGGGGAGCTGTTTTTT
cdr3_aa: CAISEQGAQGELFF

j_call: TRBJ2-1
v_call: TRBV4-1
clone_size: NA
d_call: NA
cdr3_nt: TGCGCCAGCAGCCGCGGGCCAGCCCTAAAGAGCTCCTACAATGAGCAGTTCTTC
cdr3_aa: CASSRGPALKSSYNEQFF

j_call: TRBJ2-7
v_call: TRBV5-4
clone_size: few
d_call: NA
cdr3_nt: TGTGCCAGCAGCTTGAATGGACACTACGAGCAGTACTTC
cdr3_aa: CASSLNGHYEQYF

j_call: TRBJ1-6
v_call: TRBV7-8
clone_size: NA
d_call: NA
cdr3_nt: TGTGCCAGCAGCTTAGAACAGGTCGGTTCACCCCTCCACTTT
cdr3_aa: CASSLEQVGSPLHF

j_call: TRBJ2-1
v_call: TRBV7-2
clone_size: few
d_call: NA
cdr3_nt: TGTGCCAGCAGCTTAGGGACAGACAGTCGAGGGAATGAGCAGTTCTTC
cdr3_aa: CASSLGTDSRGNEQFF

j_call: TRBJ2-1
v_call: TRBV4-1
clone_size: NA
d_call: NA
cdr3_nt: TGCGCCAGCAACAACAGGGACAATGAGCAGTTCTTC
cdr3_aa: CASNNRDNEQFF

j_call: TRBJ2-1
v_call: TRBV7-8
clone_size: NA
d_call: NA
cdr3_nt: TGTGCCAGCAGCTCAACGAGAATTAGCAGAACCACCTACAATGAGCAGTTCTTC
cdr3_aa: CASSSTRISRTTYNEQFF

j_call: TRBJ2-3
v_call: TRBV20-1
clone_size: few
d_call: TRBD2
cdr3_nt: TGCAGTGCTATTCCGGGGGGGCCAGATACGCAGTATTTT
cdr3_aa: CSAIPGGPDTQYF

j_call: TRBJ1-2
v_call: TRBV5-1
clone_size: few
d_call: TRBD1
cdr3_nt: TGCGCCAGCAGCTTGGCCACCGGGACAGGGCCTGGCTACACCTTC
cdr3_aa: CASSLATGTGPGYTF

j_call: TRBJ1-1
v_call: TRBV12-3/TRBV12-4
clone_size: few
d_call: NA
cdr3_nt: TGTGCCAGCAGTTTATCACAGGGCCTTAACACTGAAGCTTTCTTT
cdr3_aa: CASSLSQGLNTEAFF

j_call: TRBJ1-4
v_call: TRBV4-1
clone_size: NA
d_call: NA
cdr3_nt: TGCGCCAGCAGCCAAGATAGAACAGGGACTAATGAAAAACTGTTTTTT
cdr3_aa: CASSQDRTGTNEKLFF

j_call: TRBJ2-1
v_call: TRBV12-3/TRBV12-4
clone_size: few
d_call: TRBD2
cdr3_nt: TGTGCCAGCAGTAACGTGTCTAGCGGGGGGCGAACCTACAATGAGCAGTTCTTC
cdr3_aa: CASSNVSSGGRTYNEQFF

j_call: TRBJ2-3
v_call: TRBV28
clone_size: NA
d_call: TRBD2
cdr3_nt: TGTGCCAGCAGCTCCCTTATAGCGGGACGCTTAAATACGCAGTATTTT
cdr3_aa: CASSSLIAGRLNTQYF

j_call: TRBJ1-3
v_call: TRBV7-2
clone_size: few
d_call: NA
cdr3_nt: TGTGCCAGCAGCTTAAACCCGCGGGGGCCAAGAAACACCATATATTTT
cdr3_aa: CASSLNPRGPRNTIYF

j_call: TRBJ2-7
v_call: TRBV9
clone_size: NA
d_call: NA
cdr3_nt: TGTGCCAGCAGCGTAGCTATTGGCGGAGAGCAGTACTTC
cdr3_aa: CASSVAIGGEQYF

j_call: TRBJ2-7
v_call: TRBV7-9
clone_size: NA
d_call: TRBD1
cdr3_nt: TGTGCCAGCAGCTCGGGACAGGGGACAGGAGAGCAGTACTTC
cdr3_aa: CASSSGQGTGEQYF

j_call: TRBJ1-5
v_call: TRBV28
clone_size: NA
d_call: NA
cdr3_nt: TGTGCCAGCAGTTTAGTCGAGGTCTATCAGCCCCAGCATTTT
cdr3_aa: CASSLVEVYQPQHF

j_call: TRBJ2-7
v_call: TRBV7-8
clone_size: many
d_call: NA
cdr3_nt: TGTGCCAGCAGCCCCCCGGACTACTACGAGCAGTACTTC
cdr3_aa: CASSPPDYYEQYF

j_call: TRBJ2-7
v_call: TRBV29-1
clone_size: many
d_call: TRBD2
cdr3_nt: TGCAGCGTCACTACAGGGACTAGCAGCCTCTACGAGCAGTACTTC
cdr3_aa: CSVTTGTSSLYEQYF

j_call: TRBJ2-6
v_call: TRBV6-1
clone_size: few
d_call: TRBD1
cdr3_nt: TGTGCCAGCAAGAGAGGACAGGGATTCCTCGGGGCCAACGTCCTGACTTTC
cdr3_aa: CASKRGQGFLGANVLTF

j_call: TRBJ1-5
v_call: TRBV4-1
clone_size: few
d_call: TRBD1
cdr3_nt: TGCGCCAGCAGCTCAGACAGGGGGAACGGTCAGCCCCAGCATTTT
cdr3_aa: CASSSDRGNGQPQHF

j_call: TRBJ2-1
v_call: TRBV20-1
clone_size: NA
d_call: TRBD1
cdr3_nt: TGCAGTGCTAGGCGACAGGGGGCTAGGACCAATGAGCAGTTCTTC
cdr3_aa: CSARRQGARTNEQFF

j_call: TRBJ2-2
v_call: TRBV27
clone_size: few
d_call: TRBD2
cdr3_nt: TGTGCCAGCAGTTCTCTTGGGGAGGGGAACACCGGGGAGCTGTTTTTT
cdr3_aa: CASSSLGEGNTGELFF

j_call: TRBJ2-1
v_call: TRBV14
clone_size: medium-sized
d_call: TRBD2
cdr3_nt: TGTGCCAGCAGGCTGACTAGCGAACCGTTGGATGAGCAGTTCTTC
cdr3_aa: CASRLTSEPLDEQFF

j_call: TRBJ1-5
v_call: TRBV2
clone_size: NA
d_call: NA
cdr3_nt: TGTGCCAGCAGTGAAGCAAGGGGGGGCAATCAGCCCCAGCATTTT
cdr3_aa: CASSEARGGNQPQHF

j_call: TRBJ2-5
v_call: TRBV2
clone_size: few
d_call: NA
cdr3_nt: TGTGCCAGCAGTGAAGGGGTAGCGTACCAAGAGACCCAGTACTTC
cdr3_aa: CASSEGVAYQETQYF

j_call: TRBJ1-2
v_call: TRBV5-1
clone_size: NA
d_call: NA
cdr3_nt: TGCGCCAGCAGCCCTACGGGGGTTATAAACTATGGCTACACCTTC
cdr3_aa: CASSPTGVINYGYTF

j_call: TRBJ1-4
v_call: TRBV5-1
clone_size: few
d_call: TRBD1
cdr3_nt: TGCGCCAGCAGCTTGGGGACAGGGGAAAAACTGTTTTTT
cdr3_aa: CASSLGTGEKLFF

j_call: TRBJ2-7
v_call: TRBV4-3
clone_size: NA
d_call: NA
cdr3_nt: TGCGCCAGCAGCCAAGATCCGGAAGGGCCCTACGAGCAGTACTTC
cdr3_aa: CASSQDPEGPYEQYF

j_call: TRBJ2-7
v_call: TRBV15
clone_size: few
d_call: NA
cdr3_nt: TGTGCCACCAGCAGAGATCGAGGACAAAGAGGCTTC
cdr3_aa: CATSRDRGQRGF

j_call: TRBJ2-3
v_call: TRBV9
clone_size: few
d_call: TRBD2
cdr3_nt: TGTGCCAGCAGTCAAGCGGGAATTACAGATACGCAGTATTTT
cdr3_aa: CASSQAGITDTQYF

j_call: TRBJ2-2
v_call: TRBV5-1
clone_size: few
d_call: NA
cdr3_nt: TGCGCCAGCAGCTTGAGGCCGGGACACCTAGACCCCGGGGAGCTGTTTTTT
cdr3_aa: CASSLRPGHLDPGELFF

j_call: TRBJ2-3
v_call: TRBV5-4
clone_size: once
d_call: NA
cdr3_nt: TGTGCCAGCAGCTTGGATCTGGGACATACGCAGTATTTT
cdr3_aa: CASSLDLGHTQYF

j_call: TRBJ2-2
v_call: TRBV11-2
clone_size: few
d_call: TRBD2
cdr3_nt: TGTGCCAGCAGCTTAGATCTCGGGAGGGCGAACACCGGGGAGCTGTTTTTT
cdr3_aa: CASSLDLGRANTGELFF

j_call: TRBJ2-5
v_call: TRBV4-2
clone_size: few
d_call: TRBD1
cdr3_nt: TGTGCCAGCAGCCAAGATGGACAGGGGGCGCGAGAGACCCAGTACTTC
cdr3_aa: CASSQDGQGARETQYF

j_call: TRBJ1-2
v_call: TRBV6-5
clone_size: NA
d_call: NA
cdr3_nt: TGTGCCAGCAGTTACGGGACACCGAACTATGGCTACACCTTC
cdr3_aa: CASSYGTPNYGYTF

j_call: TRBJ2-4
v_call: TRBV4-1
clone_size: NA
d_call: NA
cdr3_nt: TGCGCCAGCAGCCTGTGGGACAAAAACATTCAGTACTTC
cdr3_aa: CASSLWDKNIQYF

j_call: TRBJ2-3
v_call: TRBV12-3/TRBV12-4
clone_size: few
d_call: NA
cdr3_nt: TGTGCCAGCAGTTTAAGAGGGTGGGGGGACGGTACGCAGTATTTT
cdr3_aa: CASSLRGWGDGTQYF

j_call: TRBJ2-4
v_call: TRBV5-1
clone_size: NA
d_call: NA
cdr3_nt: TGCGCCAGCAGCCCGGAGGGGGCCAAAAACATTCAGTACTTC
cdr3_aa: CASSPEGAKNIQYF

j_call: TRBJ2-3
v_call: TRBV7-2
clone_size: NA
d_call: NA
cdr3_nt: TGTGCCAGCAGCCAACAGGGGAGGTTGGGGTATTTT
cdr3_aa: CASSQQGRLGYF

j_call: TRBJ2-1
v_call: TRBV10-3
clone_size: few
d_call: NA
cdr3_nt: TGTGCCATCAGCACCGGACAGACTTCGGGGCAGTTCTTC
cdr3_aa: CAISTGQTSGQFF

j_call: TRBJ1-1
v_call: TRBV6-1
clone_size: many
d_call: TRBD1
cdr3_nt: TGTGCCAGCAATATACCTAGACAGGGGGGAACTGAAGCTTTCTTT
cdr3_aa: CASNIPRQGGTEAFF

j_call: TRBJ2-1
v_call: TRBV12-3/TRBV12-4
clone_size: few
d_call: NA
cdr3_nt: TGTGCCAGCAGTTTACGGGACCCCCTGGATGAGCAGTTCTTC
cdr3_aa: CASSLRDPLDEQFF

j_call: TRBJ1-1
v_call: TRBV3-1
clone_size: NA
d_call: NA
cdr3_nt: TGTGCCAGCAGCCAAGACCCGGGGGACACTGAAGCTTTCTTT
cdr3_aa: CASSQDPGDTEAFF

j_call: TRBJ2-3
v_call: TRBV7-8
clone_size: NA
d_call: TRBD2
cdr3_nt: TGTGCCAGCAGCGGACGCCTTAGCGGGGGGGTTCTAAGCACAGATACGCAGTATTTT
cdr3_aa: CASSGRLSGGVLSTDTQYF

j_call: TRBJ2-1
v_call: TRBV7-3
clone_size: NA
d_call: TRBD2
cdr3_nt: TGTGCCAGCAGTACTAGCGGTCCCTACAATGAGCAGTTCTTC
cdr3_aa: CASSTSGPYNEQFF

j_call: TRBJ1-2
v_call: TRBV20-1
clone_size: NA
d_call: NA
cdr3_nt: TGCAGTGTCCGGTCCGGTCGTGGCTACACCTTC
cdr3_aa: CSVRSGRGYTF

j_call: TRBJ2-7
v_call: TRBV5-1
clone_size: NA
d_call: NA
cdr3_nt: TGCGCCAGCAGCTTGGCTAGCGCACCCTCCTACGAGCAGTACTTC
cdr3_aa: CASSLASAPSYEQYF

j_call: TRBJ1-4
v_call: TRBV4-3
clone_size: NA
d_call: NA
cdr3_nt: TGCGCCAGCAGCCGCGGGGACGGAACTAATGAAAAACTGTTTTTT
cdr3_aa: CASSRGDGTNEKLFF